This T cell receptor beta chain comes out of a study of early T cells in non-severe SARS-CoV-2 infection. The trim removed 4 bases at V and 1 base at J, leaving 5 bases unmatched. This CDR3 comprises 15 residues. Germline CDR1 is MNHNY and CDR2 is SVGAGI (reference sequence). This clonotype appeared many times. TCRdb reanalysed the 5' RACE reads using MiXCR and keeps one entry per CDR3 protein. The data hold approximately 46,000 distinct CDR3 sequences, with approximately 9.4% observed a single time. J is TRBJ1-2 and V is TRBV6-6; 8 nucleotides match TRBD1. The TCR originated in an adult who was a healthcare worker with PCR-confirmed SARS-CoV-2 infection or an uninfected control (not recorded which). The material sequenced was whole blood. CDR3 in amino acids: CASSSRDRLNYGYTF. The CDR3, as DNA: TGTGCCAGCAGTTCCCGGGACAGGCTTAACTATGGCTACACCTTC.